These 22 T cell receptor beta chains came from one sample sequenced in a study of blood T cell repertoires in COVID-19. Assay: immunoSEQ multiplex PCR; the TCRdb copy retains only in-frame clones and omits some. The repertoire consists of 100,000 to 150,000 clones, with 70% to 80% occurring once and the leading ten covering 35% to 40%. The material sequenced was peripheral blood. Every receptor here comes from a man aged 35-49 years with active or convalescent COVID-19.

This clone was observed a handful of times. The chain links TRBV14 to TRBJ1-6; D might be TRBD1 (6 bases). The germline CDR1 and CDR2 sequences are SGHDN and FVKESK. This CDR3 contains 15 residues. Trimming stripped 0 bases from V and 10 bases from J, with 13 bases between. The CDR3 DNA reads as TGTGCCAGCAGCCAAGAGGCGGTCCAGGGGTCACCCCTCCACTTT. Translated: CASSQEAVQGSPLHF.

The chain couples TRBV30 to TRBJ2-1, with 9 bases matching TRBD2. Germline V gene sequence: CDR1 GTSNPN, CDR2 SVGIG (reference sequence). This CDR3 spans 16 amino acids. The J segment lost 6 bases and the V segment lost 0 bases, leaving 9 bases of the junction unmatched. CDR3 sequence reads: CAWSVPRLAATNEQFF. The CDR3 nucleotides are TGTGCCTGGAGTGTGCCGAGACTAGCGGCGACCAATGAGCAGTTCTTC.

V usage is TRBV24-1 and J usage is TRBJ1-2, with a possible D match to TRBD1 (6 bases). Looked up from germline, CDR1 is KGHDR and CDR2 is SFDVKD. This CDR3 region has 16 residues. V lost 9 bases and J lost 8, with 27 bases in between. The CDR3 sequence is CATAESRPQGSGGYTF. DNA for the CDR3: TGTGCCACCGCCGAGTCGCGGCCACAGGGTAGCGGGGGCTACACCTTC.

The chain combines TRBV11-1 with TRBJ1-2; TRBD1 might be the D (5 bases). The V and J ends lost 1 base and 8 bases respectively, with 11 bases between them. Germline CDR1 reads SGHAT; CDR2 reads FQDESV (reference sequence). The CDR3 sequence is 13 residues long. CDR3 nucleotides: TGTGCCAGCAGCTTAGGACAGCTGCGGGGCTACACCTTC. The encoded protein is CASSLGQLRGYTF.

The chain uses TRBV7-9 and TRBJ1-1; weak D call: TRBD1 (5 bases). The V and J ends lost 4 bases and 7 bases respectively, with 7 bases between them. The CDR3 has 11 amino acids. Germline CDR1 is SEHNR and CDR2 is FQNEAQ (reference sequence). DNA for the CDR3: TGTGCCAGCAGCTCGACAGTTGAAGCTTTCTTT. Amino acid sequence: CASSSTVEAFF.

The chain employs TRBV24-1 and TRBJ2-1; perhaps TRBD1 as D (6 bases). Germline values: CDR1 KGHDR, CDR2 SFDVKD. The CDR3 covers 12 residues. V lost 3 bases to trimming and J lost 10 bases, with 9 bases between them. The CDR3 nucleotides read TGTGCCACCAGTGATCCTGGGACAGAGCAGTTCTTC. Encoded protein: CATSDPGTEQFF.

The chain carries TRBV4-1 and TRBJ1-1, with D perhaps TRBD1 (5 bases). V shed 1 base and J shed 2 bases, with 14 bases lying between them. Germline V lookup: CDR1 MGHRA, CDR2 YSYEKL. The CDR3 sequence is 16 residues long. The CDR3 here is CASSQALNRKNTEAFF. The CDR3 nucleotides read TGCGCCAGCAGCCAAGCCCTCAACAGGAAAAACACTGAAGCTTTCTTT.

The CDR3 DNA follows: TGTGCCAGTATCCAGGGGGGGACAGGGACCGCTAACTATGGCTACACCTTC. Encoded protein: CASIQGGTGTANYGYTF. The gene calls are TRBV19 and TRBJ1-2, with TRBD1 matching over 9 bases. Germline values: CDR1 LNHDA, CDR2 SQIVND (reference sequence). The trim removed 7 bases at V and 0 bases at J, leaving 12 bases unmatched. The CDR3 extends over 17 amino acids.

V and J are TRBV7-9 and TRBJ1-2, with D possibly TRBD1 on 6 matching bases. With 2 bases removed from V and 7 bases from J, the gap between germline ends came to 14 bases. The CDR3 is 14 residues long. Per germline, CDR1 SEHNR and CDR2 FQNEAQ (reference sequence). CDR3 nucleotide sequence: TGTGCCAGCAGCTTAAGTACAGGGAATCGTGGCTACACCTTC. Its translation is CASSLSTGNRGYTF.

The CDR3 protein is CASSTTGIERGYTF. CDR3 nucleotide sequence: TGTGCCAGTAGTACCACAGGGATCGAGCGCGGCTACACCTTC. V is TRBV19 and J is TRBJ1-2; a possible D gene is TRBD1 (6 bases). V lost 4 bases and J 8 bases, leaving 17 bases between the germline ends. The CDR3 spans 14 residues. CDR1 and CDR2 (germline): LNHDA, SQIVND (reference sequence).

This chain connects TRBV14 to TRBJ1-2, with no clear D. Looked up from germline, CDR1 is SGHDN and CDR2 is FVKESK. Trimming took 0 bases from V and 8 from J, leaving 16 bases between them. The CDR3 is made up of 15 amino acids. The DNA for the CDR3 is TGTGCCAGCAGCCAAGATCAACTGCCCGCTCGAGGCTACACCTTC. It is translated as CASSQDQLPARGYTF.

The CDR3 nucleotides are TGCGCCAGCAGCTCGGTAGGATCGGGTAACTATGGCTACACCTTC. Residues: CASSSVGSGNYGYTF. The chain recombines TRBV5-1 with TRBJ1-2; D gene ambiguous. CDR3 length equals 15 residues. Germline CDR1 SGHRS, CDR2 YFSETQ. V gave up 3 bases and J gave up 1 base, with 13 bases separating them. Drawing the rest from reference TRBV5-1 and TRBJ1-2, the complete variable domain is KAGVTQTPRYLIKTRGQQVTLSCSPISGHRSVSWYQQTPGQGLQFLFEYFSETQRNKGNFPGRFSGRQFSNSRSEMNVSTLELGDSALYLCASSSVGSGNYGYTFGSGTRLTVV.

As concerns this clone: Other DNA sequences from this sample encode an identical CDR3 as well. The CDR3: CASSLRGSTEAFF. CDR3 in DNA: TGTGCCAGCAGTTTAAGGGGGAGCACTGAAGCTTTCTTT. V is TRBV12-3 or TRBV12-4 and J is TRBJ1-1; perhaps TRBD1 as D (6 bases). The CDR3 length is 13 residues. The V end lost 2 bases, the J end lost 4 bases, and 8 bases lay between the germline ends.

V usage is TRBV7-2 and J usage is TRBJ1-5; 7 bases match TRBD1. CDR3 length: 15 residues. Looked up from germline, CDR1 is SGHTA and CDR2 is FQGNSA. The ends lost 3 bases at V and 2 bases at J; junction bases unmatched: 4. The CDR3 is CASSLGQSRNQPQHF. For the CDR3, the DNA is TGTGCCAGCAGCTTGGGACAGTCCCGCAATCAGCCCCAGCATTTT.

This clone has a single count. The chain uses TRBV5-4 and TRBJ2-2; 9 bases agree with TRBD2. The germline gives CDR1 SGHNT, CDR2 YYREEE (reference sequence). The length of the CDR3 is 17 residues. V dropped 4 bases and J dropped 4; count of bases not matched to a gene: 11. This CDR3 reads CASSPPRSGRSTGELFF. CDR3 in DNA: TGTGCCAGCAGCCCCCCCCGGAGCGGGAGGTCCACCGGGGAGCTGTTTTTT.

This chain links TRBV11-1 with TRBJ2-1, with TRBD2 matching over 11 bases. V lost 6 bases to trimming and J lost 4 bases; unmatched junction nucleotides: 5. CDR3 length: 15 residues. From germline, CDR1 is SGHAT and CDR2 FQDESV (reference sequence). Here the CDR3 DNA reads TGTGCCAGCAGAAAAGGGACTAGCGGTTACAATGAGCAGTTCTTC. It specifies CASRKGTSGYNEQFF.

This chain connects TRBV27 to TRBJ2-1; 12 nucleotides align to TRBD2. There are 17 residues in the CDR3. CDR1 is MNHEY, CDR2 SMNVEV, per germline (reference sequence). The V segment lost 6 bases and the J segment 6 bases; nucleotides outside the gene matches: 12. The CDR3 sequence is CASSPRPLAGGRNEQFF. The DNA of the CDR3 is TGTGCCAGCAGCCCTCGCCCCCTAGCGGGGGGGCGCAATGAGCAGTTCTTC.

This chain connects TRBV6-1 to TRBJ2-5, with 8 bases that match TRBD2. Per germline, CDR1 MNHNS and CDR2 SASEGT. This CDR3 contains 14 residues. With V trimmed by 3 bases and J by 5 bases, 5 bases remained unmatched. The CDR3 region is CASSDGRGGETQYF. The CDR3 nucleotides read TGTGCCAGCAGTGACGGGAGGGGGGGGGAGACCCAGTACTTC.

In its sample, this clone was seen a few times. J is TRBJ2-2 and V is TRBV5-4; D might be TRBD2 (6 bases). V was trimmed by 4 bases and J by 6 bases, leaving 13 bases between them. Looked up from germline, CDR1 is SGHNT and CDR2 is YYREEE (reference sequence). The CDR3 extends over 14 amino acids. This CDR3 reads CASSRKLASGELFF. CDR3 sequence (DNA): TGTGCCAGCAGCAGAAAACTAGCTTCCGGGGAGCTGTTTTTT.

The gene calls are TRBV4-1 and TRBJ2-5, with 8 bases aligning to TRBD2. The junction had 7 bases not matched to a gene; V was cut back by 4 bases and J by 0 bases. This CDR3 region has 16 residues. In germline, CDR1 is MGHRA, CDR2 YSYEKL. Written as DNA, the CDR3 is TGCGCCAGCAGCCCCGAGGGTAGCGGGAACCAAGAGACCCAGTACTTC. Its protein product is CASSPEGSGNQETQYF.

The J gene is TRBJ1-1, the V gene TRBV7-2; no clear D gene. V gave up 2 bases and J gave up 3 bases, with 4 bases separating them. Per germline, CDR1 SGHTA and CDR2 FQGNSA. This CDR3 region has 12 residues. This CDR3 is CASSLRDTEAFF. CDR3 DNA: TGTGCCAGCAGCTTACGGGACACTGAAGCTTTCTTT.

The chain is built from TRBV19 and TRBJ2-6; D gene unclear. V lost 5 bases to trimming and J lost 0 bases, with 11 bases between them. The germline CDR1 and CDR2 sequences are LNHDA and SQIVND (reference sequence). The CDR3 spans 16 residues. The CDR3 region is CASSQSRSSGANVLTF. The CDR3 DNA sequence: TGTGCCAGTAGTCAATCGAGGAGCTCTGGGGCCAACGTCCTGACTTTC.